The rows below give T cell receptor beta chains drawn from one sample of a study of CD8 T cells in Susac syndrome. Each CDR3 protein gets one entry after TCRdb re-called the immunoSEQ multiplex PCR reads with MiXCR. The top ten clones hold 0.25% to 0.3% of a sample with around 150,000 distinct CDR3 sequences, around 94% of them seen once. The sample consisted of CD8+ T cells from PBMCs. All receptors come from a human donor in good health. Each CDR3 is given without its conserved first and last residue. Fields, in order: CDR3 length, V gene, J gene, clone size, CDR3 protein. Rows may omit the clone size; those that give it use once, few, many or a size class.

length: 11
V: TRBV6-2/TRBV6-3
J: TRBJ2-5
size: NA
CDR3: ASRRQVQETQY

length: 11
V: TRBV13
J: TRBJ2-7
size: NA
CDR3: ASSHRDSYEQY

length: 10
V: TRBV7-6
J: TRBJ2-1
size: few
CDR3: ASSFSGNEQF

length: 10
V: TRBV4-2
J: TRBJ2-3
size: NA
CDR3: ASSQEAAPAY

length: 11
V: TRBV7-9
J: TRBJ2-7
size: NA
CDR3: ASSWQGMPEQY

length: 15
V: TRBV9
J: TRBJ1-1
size: NA
CDR3: ASSVEQGEFVNTEAF

length: 11
V: TRBV28
J: TRBJ2-5
size: NA
CDR3: ASSLGQEETQY

length: 11
V: TRBV19
J: TRBJ2-1
size: NA
CDR3: ASSSWTYNEQF

length: 14
V: TRBV13
J: TRBJ1-5
size: NA
CDR3: ASSLSRGGSNQPQH

length: 13
V: TRBV19
J: TRBJ2-2
size: NA
CDR3: ASSITGYVLGELF

length: 13
V: TRBV7-9
J: TRBJ2-4
size: NA
CDR3: ASSRDSLAKNIQY

length: 11
V: TRBV6-5
J: TRBJ2-7
size: NA
CDR3: ASSPLGAYEQY

length: 14
V: TRBV5-1
J: TRBJ2-7
size: NA
CDR3: ASSLAGYPLAYEQY

length: 13
V: TRBV20-1
J: TRBJ2-1
size: NA
CDR3: SARGLVSGYNEQF

length: 11
V: TRBV27
J: TRBJ1-5
size: few
CDR3: ASSSQSNQPQH

length: 10
V: TRBV30
J: TRBJ1-1
size: NA
CDR3: ASSKTGGEAF

length: 11
V: TRBV14
J: TRBJ2-7
size: NA
CDR3: ASSMTLVGEQY

length: 11
V: TRBV19
J: TRBJ2-2
size: NA
CDR3: ASSRGGPGELF

length: 13
V: TRBV6-2/TRBV6-3
J: TRBJ2-1
size: NA
CDR3: ASSETGVVQSLQF

length: 13
V: TRBV28
J: TRBJ2-3
size: NA
CDR3: ASSFGLAVTDTQY

length: 14
V: TRBV4-3
J: TRBJ2-1
size: NA
CDR3: ASSQVETSGYNEQF

length: 13
V: TRBV7-6
J: TRBJ2-2
size: NA
CDR3: ASSIGGENTGELF

length: 12
V: TRBV27
J: TRBJ1-2
size: NA
CDR3: ASSFGKSNYGYT

length: 13
V: TRBV28
J: TRBJ2-3
size: NA
CDR3: ASSRMGLDPDTQY

length: 12
V: TRBV7-9
J: TRBJ1-5
size: NA
CDR3: ASSSTYSNQPQH

length: 9
V: TRBV20-1
J: TRBJ2-3
size: NA
CDR3: SSSMVDTQY

length: 11
V: TRBV27
J: TRBJ2-6
size: NA
CDR3: ASSPPAANVLT

length: 10
V: TRBV6-2/TRBV6-3
J: TRBJ2-1
size: NA
CDR3: ASSYEENEQF

length: 13
V: TRBV20-1
J: TRBJ1-1
size: NA
CDR3: SASIRGSLNTEAF

length: 12
V: TRBV3-1
J: TRBJ1-1
size: NA
CDR3: ASSQKLGQVKPF

length: 11
V: TRBV19
J: TRBJ2-1
size: NA
CDR3: ASSIGTGDEQF

length: 15
V: TRBV12-3/TRBV12-4
J: TRBJ2-3
size: NA
CDR3: ASSQRTSGLHTDTQY

length: 12
V: TRBV5-1
J: TRBJ1-2
size: NA
CDR3: ASSFQGANYGYT

length: 12
V: TRBV6-5
J: TRBJ2-1
size: NA
CDR3: ASSSGGSYNEQF

length: 10
V: TRBV29-1
J: TRBJ2-3
size: NA
CDR3: SVEGTGYPQY

length: 14
V: TRBV29-1
J: TRBJ2-3
size: NA
CDR3: SGSVELGLVTDTQY

length: 13
V: TRBV7-9
J: TRBJ1-2
size: NA
CDR3: ASTPAGTHNYGYT

length: 10
V: TRBV7-2
J: TRBJ2-7
size: NA
CDR3: ASSTGDYEQY

length: 11
V: TRBV27
J: TRBJ2-7
size: NA
CDR3: ASSLVGGLEQY

length: 9
V: TRBV24-1
J: TRBJ2-2
size: NA
CDR3: ATSDFGELF

length: 12
V: TRBV24-1
J: TRBJ2-2
size: once
CDR3: ATRSGRGTGELF

length: 8
V: TRBV29-1
J: TRBJ2-1
size: NA
CDR3: SVFPNEQF

length: 11
V: TRBV28
J: TRBJ2-1
size: once
CDR3: ASSSPTGGPRF

length: 10
V: TRBV7-3
J: TRBJ2-3
size: once
CDR3: ASSFGSDTQY

length: 13
V: TRBV19
J: TRBJ2-1
size: NA
CDR3: ASKYAAGGVNEQF

length: 13
V: TRBV14
J: TRBJ2-1
size: NA
CDR3: ASREGGASYNEQF

length: 14
V: TRBV3-1
J: TRBJ2-7
size: NA
CDR3: ASSHYGQGIPYEQY